The 4 T cell receptor beta chains below were found in one sample sequenced in a study of shared clonotypes between healthy human individuals. Sequencing used immunoSEQ multiplex PCR; TCRdb keeps in-frame clones, though not all of them. This sample has around 2.3 million clones, with under 97% found just once. Material for sequencing was naive CD4+ T cells sorted from blood. Subset given: CD45RA+ positively selected. The receptors stem from a man aged 18 to 35 in good health.

The chain combines TRBV7-2 with TRBJ2-1; no reliable D call. V dropped 7 bases and J dropped 2 bases, with 12 bases sitting between them. Germline V gene lookup returns CDR1 SGHTA and CDR2 FQGNSA. The CDR3 has 14 residues. In DNA, the CDR3 is TGTGCCAGCACCTTGCACCTGACCTACAATGAGCAGTTCTTC. It encodes CASTLHLTYNEQFF.

The DNA for the CDR3 is TGTGCCAGCAGCTACGAGGAGGCCACCGGGGAGCTGTTTTTT. Protein: CASSYEEATGELFF. This chain connects TRBV6-4 to TRBJ2-2; TRBD2 might be the D (5 bases). V lost 6 bases, J lost 4 bases, and 12 bases lay in between. Per the germline V gene, CDR1 is MRHNA and CDR2 is SNTAGT. The CDR3 totals 14 residues.

The chain carries TRBV4-1 and TRBJ1-1, with a possible D match to TRBD1 (5 bases). CDR1 MGHRA and CDR2 YSYEKL come from the germline V gene. The CDR3 length is 14 residues. The ends were cut back, 2 bases at V and 1 base at J, with 8 bases in the middle. This CDR3 reads CASSQLGRNTEAFF. The DNA of the CDR3 is TGCGCCAGCAGCCAACTGGGACGGAACACTGAAGCTTTCTTT.

The V call is TRBV7-2, the J call TRBJ1-3; D remains ambiguous. Trimming removed 5 bases from V and 0 bases from J, with 8 bases in between. Germline values: CDR1 SGHTA, CDR2 FQGNSA. The CDR3 has 14 amino acids. CDR3 bases: TGTGCCAGCAGCAAGGCTCTCTCTGGAAACACCATATATTTT. Amino acids: CASSKALSGNTIYF.